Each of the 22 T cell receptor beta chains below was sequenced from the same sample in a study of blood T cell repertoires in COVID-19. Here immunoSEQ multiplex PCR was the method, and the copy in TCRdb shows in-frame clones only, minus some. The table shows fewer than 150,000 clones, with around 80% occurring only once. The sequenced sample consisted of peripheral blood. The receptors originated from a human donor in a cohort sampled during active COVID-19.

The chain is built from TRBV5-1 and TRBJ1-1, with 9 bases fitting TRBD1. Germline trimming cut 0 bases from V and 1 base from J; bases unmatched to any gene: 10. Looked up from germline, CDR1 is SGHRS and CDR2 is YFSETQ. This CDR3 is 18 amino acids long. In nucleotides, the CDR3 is TGCGCCAGCAGCTTGGACACAGGGGGCGTAGTGGGGAACACTGAAGCTTTCTTT. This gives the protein CASSLDTGGVVGNTEAFF. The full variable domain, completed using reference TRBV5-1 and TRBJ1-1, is KAGVTQTPRYLIKTRGQQVTLSCSPISGHRSVSWYQQTPGQGLQFLFEYFSETQRNKGNFPGRFSGRQFSNSRSEMNVSTLELGDSALYLCASSLDTGGVVGNTEAFFGQGTRLTVV.

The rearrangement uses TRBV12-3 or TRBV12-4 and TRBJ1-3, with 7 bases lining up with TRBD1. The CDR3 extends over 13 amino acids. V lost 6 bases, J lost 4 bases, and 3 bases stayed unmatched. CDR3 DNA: TGTGCCAGCAGCCCAGGGGGGGGAAACACCATATATTTT. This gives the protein CASSPGGGNTIYF.

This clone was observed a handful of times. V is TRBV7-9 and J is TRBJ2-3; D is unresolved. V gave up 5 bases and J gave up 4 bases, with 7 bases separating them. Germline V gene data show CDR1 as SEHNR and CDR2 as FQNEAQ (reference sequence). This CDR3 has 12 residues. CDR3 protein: CASSRSSDTQYF. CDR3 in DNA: TGTGCCAGCAGCCGTAGTTCAGATACGCAGTATTTT. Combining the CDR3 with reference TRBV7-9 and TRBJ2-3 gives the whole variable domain DTGVSQNPRHKITKRGQNVTFRCDPISEHNRLYWYRQTLGQGPEFLTYFQNEAQLEKSRLLSDRFSAERPKGSFSTLEIQRTEQGDSAMYLCASSRSSDTQYFGPGTRLTVL.

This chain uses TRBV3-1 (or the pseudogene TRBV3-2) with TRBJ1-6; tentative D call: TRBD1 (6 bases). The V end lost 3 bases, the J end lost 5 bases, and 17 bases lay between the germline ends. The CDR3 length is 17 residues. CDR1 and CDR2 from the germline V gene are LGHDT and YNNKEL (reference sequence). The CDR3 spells CASSHLQGGGDNSPLHF. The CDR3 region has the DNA TGTGCCAGCAGCCACCTTCAAGGGGGGGGAGATAATTCACCCCTCCACTTT.

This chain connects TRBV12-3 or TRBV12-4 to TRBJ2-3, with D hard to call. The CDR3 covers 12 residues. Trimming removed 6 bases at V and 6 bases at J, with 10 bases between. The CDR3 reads CASSHTSDTQYF. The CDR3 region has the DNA TGTGCCAGCAGCCACACATCGGATACGCAGTATTTT.

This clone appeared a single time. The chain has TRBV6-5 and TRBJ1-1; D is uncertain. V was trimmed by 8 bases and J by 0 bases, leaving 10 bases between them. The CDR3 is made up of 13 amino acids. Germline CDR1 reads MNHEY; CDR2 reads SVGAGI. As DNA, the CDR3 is TGTGCCAGCCGGAGGACGGTGAACACTGAAGCTTTCTTT. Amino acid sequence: CASRRTVNTEAFF.

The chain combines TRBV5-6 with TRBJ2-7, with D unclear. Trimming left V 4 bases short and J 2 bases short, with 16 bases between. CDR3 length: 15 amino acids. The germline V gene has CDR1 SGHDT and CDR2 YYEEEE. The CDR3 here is CASSRLLTATYEQYF. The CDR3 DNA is TGTGCCAGCAGCAGACTCTTGACCGCTACCTACGAGCAGTACTTC.

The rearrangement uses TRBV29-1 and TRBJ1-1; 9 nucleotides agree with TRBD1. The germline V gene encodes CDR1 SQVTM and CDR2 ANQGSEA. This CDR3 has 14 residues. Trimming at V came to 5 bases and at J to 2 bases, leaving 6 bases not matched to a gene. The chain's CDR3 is CSVIEGQGNTEAFF. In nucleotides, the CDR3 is TGCAGCGTTATTGAGGGACAGGGAAACACTGAAGCTTTCTTT.

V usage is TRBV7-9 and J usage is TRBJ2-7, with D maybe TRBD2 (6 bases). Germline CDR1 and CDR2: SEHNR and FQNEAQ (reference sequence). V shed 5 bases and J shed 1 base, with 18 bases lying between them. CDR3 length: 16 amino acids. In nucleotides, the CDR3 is TGTGCCAGCAGCGGTGCCGCGGGGACCGGTTCCTACGAGCAGTACTTC. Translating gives CASSGAAGTGSYEQYF.

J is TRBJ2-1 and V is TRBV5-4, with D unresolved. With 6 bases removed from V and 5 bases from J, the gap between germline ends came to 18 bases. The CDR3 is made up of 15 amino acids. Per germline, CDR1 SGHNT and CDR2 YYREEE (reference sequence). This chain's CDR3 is CASTILTWANNEQFF. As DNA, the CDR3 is TGTGCCAGCACCATTCTCACCTGGGCCAACAATGAGCAGTTCTTC.

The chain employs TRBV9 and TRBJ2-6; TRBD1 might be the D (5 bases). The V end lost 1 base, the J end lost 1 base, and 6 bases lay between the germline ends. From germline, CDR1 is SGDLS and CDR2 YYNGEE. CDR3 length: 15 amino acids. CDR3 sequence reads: CASSVTGSGANVLTF. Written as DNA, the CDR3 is TGTGCCAGCAGCGTAACAGGATCTGGGGCCAACGTCCTGACTTTC.

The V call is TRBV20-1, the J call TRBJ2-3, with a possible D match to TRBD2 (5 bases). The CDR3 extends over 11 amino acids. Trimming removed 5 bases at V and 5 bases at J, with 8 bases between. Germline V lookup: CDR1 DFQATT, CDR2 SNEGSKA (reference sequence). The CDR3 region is CSAPRGDTQYF. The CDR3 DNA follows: TGCAGTGCTCCTCGGGGAGATACGCAGTATTTT.

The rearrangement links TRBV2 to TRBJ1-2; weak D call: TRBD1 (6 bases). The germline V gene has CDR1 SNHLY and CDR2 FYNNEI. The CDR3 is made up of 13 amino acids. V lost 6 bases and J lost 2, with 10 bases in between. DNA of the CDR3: TGTGCCAGCAGGGGAACAGGGAACTATGGCTACACCTTC. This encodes CASRGTGNYGYTF.

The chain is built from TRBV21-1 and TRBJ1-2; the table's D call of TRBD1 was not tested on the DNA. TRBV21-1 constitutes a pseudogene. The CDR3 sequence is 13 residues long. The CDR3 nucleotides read TGTGCCAGCAGCGAGGGGGCGTACTATGGCTACACCTTC. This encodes CASSEGAYYGYTF.

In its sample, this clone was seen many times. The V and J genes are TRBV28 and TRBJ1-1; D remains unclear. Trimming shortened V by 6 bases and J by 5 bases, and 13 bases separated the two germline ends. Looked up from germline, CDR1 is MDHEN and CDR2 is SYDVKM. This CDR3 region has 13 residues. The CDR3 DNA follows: TGTGCCAGCAGCCGCGAGGGAGGTACTGAAGCTTTCTTT. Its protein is CASSREGGTEAFF.

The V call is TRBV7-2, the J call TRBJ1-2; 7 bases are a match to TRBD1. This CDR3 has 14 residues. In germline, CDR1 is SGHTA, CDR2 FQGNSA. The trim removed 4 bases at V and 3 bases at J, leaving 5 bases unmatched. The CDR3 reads CASSSQTGYYGYTF. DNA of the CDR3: TGTGCCAGCAGCTCCCAGACAGGGTACTATGGCTACACCTTC.

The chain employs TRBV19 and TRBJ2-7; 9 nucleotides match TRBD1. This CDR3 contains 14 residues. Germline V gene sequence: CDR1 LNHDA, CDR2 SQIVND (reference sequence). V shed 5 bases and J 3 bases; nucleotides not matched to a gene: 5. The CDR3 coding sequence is TGTGCCAGTAGTCTTGGGACAGGGAACTACGAGCAGTACTTC. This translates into CASSLGTGNYEQYF. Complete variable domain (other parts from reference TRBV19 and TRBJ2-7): DGGITQSPKYLFRKEGQNVTLSCEQNLNHDAMYWYRQDPGQGLRLIYYSQIVNDFQKGDIAEGYSVSREKKESFPLTVTSAQKNPTAFYLCASSLGTGNYEQYFGPGTRLTVT.

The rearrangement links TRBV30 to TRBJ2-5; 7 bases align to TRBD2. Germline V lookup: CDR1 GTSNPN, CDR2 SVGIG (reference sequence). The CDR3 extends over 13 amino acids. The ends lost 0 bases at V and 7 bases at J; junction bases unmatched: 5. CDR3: CAWSVASGATQYF. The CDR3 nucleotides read TGTGCCTGGAGTGTGGCTAGCGGAGCGACCCAGTACTTC.

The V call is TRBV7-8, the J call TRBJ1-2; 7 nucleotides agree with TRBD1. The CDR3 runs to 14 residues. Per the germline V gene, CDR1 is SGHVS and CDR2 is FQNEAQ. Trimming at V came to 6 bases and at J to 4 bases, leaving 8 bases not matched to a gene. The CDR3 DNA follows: TGTGCCAGCAGTCCACAGGGGTACGGCTATGGCTACACCTTC. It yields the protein CASSPQGYGYGYTF.

The CDR3: CASSVGTSGGTDTQYF. For the CDR3, the DNA is TGTGCCAGCAGCGTAGGTACTAGCGGGGGAACAGATACGCAGTATTTT. V and J are TRBV9 and TRBJ2-3; 11 positions agree with TRBD2. The germline CDR1 and CDR2 sequences are SGDLS and YYNGEE. The CDR3 sequence is 16 residues long. The V segment lost 0 bases and the J segment 3 bases; nucleotides outside the gene matches: 3. Full variable domain (remainder filled in from reference TRBV9 and TRBJ2-3): DSGVTQTPKHLITATGQRVTLRCSPRSGDLSVYWYQQSLDQGLQFLIQYYNGEERAKGNILERFSAQQFPDLHSELNLSSLELGDSALYFCASSVGTSGGTDTQYFGPGTRLTVL.

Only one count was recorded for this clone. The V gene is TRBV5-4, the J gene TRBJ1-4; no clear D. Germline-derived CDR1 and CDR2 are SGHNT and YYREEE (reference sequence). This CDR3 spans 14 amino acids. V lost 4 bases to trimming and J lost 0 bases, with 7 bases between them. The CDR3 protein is CASSIQTTNEKLFF. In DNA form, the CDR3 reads TGTGCCAGCAGCATACAGACAACTAATGAAAAACTGTTTTTT. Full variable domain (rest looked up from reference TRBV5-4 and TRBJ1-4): ETGVTQSPTHLIKTRGQQVTLRCSSQSGHNTVSWYQQALGQGPQFIFQYYREEENGRGNFPPRFSGLQFPNYSSELNVNALELDDSALYLCASSIQTTNEKLFFGSGTQLSVL.

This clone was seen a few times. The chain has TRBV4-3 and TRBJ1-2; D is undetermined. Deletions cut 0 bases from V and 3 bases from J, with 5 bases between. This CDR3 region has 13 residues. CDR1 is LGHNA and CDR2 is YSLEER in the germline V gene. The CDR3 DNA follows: TGCGCCAGCAGCCAAGATGAGGACTATGGCTACACCTTC. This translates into CASSQDEDYGYTF.